Listed below are T cell receptor beta chains from one sample, sequenced in a study of blood T cell repertoires in COVID-19. The data were produced by immunoSEQ multiplex PCR, yet TCRdb's version contains in-frame clones alone and is incomplete. The sample consists of about 190,000 clones, around 84% of them appearing once. Specimen: PBMCs or T cells enriched from blood (not recorded which). Receptors originate from a woman between 25 and 40 years old who had recovered from COVID-19. CDR3s include the opening cysteine and the closing phenylalanine or tryptophan. Each record gives: J gene, V gene, D gene, clone size, CDR3 DNA, CDR3 protein. The D gene is left open where the match is weak. Clone size, where shown, is once, few, many, or a class for clones that have expanded.

TRBJ2-2 TRBV6-5 - - TGTGCCAGCAGTTACTCGAGGGTTAGCGGGGAGCTGTTTTTT CASSYSRVSGELFF
TRBJ1-4 TRBV19 - - TGTGCCAGTAGTATACCGGGACTGAATAATGAAAAACTGTTTTTT CASSIPGLNNEKLFF
TRBJ2-7 TRBV29-1 - - TGCAGCGTTCTTAGGACAACGCCCTACGAGCAGTACTTC CSVLRTTPYEQYF
TRBJ1-2 TRBV2 - - TGTGCCAGCAGCCAACAAACAGGGTTGCCCGGCTACACCTTC CASSQQTGLPGYTF
TRBJ1-5 TRBV6-1 - - TGTGCCAGCAGTGATCCTACCTATAGCAATCAGCCCCAGCATTTT CASSDPTYSNQPQHF
TRBJ2-3 TRBV27 TRBD2 - TGTGCCAGCCGCCAGGGACTAGCGAGGACAGATACGCAGTATTTT CASRQGLARTDTQYF
TRBJ1-2 TRBV7-3 - - TGTGCCAGCAGCCCCACTCCCGGGACTAACTATGGCTACACCTTC CASSPTPGTNYGYTF
TRBJ2-1 TRBV7-2 - - TGTGCCAGCAGCAACGCGGGGACCTACAATGAGCAGTTCTTC CASSNAGTYNEQFF
TRBJ2-2 TRBV10-3 - - TGTGCCATCAGTGACAGTGGCCGTCACACCGGGGAGCTGTTTTTT CAISDSGRHTGELFF
TRBJ1-2 TRBV18 TRBD1 - TGTGCCAGCTCACCATCAGGGGACAGGGACTATGGCTACACCTTC CASSPSGDRDYGYTF
TRBJ1-2 TRBV28 - - TGTGCCACCTCAGGTCTCTACGGCTACACCTTC CATSGLYGYTF
TRBJ1-3 TRBV6-5 TRBD1 - TGTGCCAGCAGTTACTCGGACAGGGGTAACACCATATATTTT CASSYSDRGNTIYF
TRBJ2-7 TRBV19 TRBD1 - TGTGCCAATCAGAATGGGACAGGATCCTACGAGCAGTACTTC CANQNGTGSYEQYF
TRBJ1-1 TRBV7-9 - - TGTGCCAGCAGCTTAAGAGGGGGGGACACTGAAGCTTTCTTT CASSLRGGDTEAFF
TRBJ1-1 TRBV6-5 TRBD1 - TGTGCCAGCAGCCGGGACAGGGTGAGCACTGAAGCTTTCTTT CASSRDRVSTEAFF
TRBJ2-2 TRBV18 TRBD1 - TGTGCCAGCTACGACCGGGACAGGGACGCCGGGGAGCTGTTTTTT CASYDRDRDAGELFF
TRBJ2-2 TRBV9 TRBD2 - TGTGCCAGCAGCACTGGTAGCGGGAGGGTCACCGGGGAGCTGTTTTTT CASSTGSGRVTGELFF
TRBJ2-5 TRBV7-9 - - TGTGCCAGCACCAAAGTGGGACACGACGAAACCCAGTACTTC CASTKVGHDETQYF
TRBJ2-3 TRBV4-2 - - TGTGCCAGCAGCCAGACGTCGCAAGGGGCAGGGACAGATACGCAGTATTTT CASSQTSQGAGTDTQYF
TRBJ2-1 TRBV5-1 - - TGCGCCAGCAGCTTGGCGGCTAGTGGGGGCGGTGAGCAGTTCTTC CASSLAASGGGEQFF
TRBJ1-4 TRBV19 TRBD1 many TGTGCCAGTAGTATAGGATTGGGACAGGGGACCTTTAATGAAAAACTGTTTTTT CASSIGLGQGTFNEKLFF
TRBJ1-4 TRBV7-9 TRBD1 - TGTGCCAGCAGCTGGGGACAGACTAATGAAAAACTGTTTTTT CASSWGQTNEKLFF
TRBJ1-2 TRBV5-1 TRBD1 - TGCGCCAGCAGCTTGGTCCCTAGTCAGGGGGCTTTAGGTGGCTACACCTTC CASSLVPSQGALGGYTF
TRBJ1-5 TRBV2 - - TGTGCCAGCAGAGCCACCCCTGTGAGCAATCAGCCCCAGCATTTT CASRATPVSNQPQHF
TRBJ1-2 TRBV9 - - TGTGCCAGCAGCGCCGACACTTCCGACTATGGCTACACCTTC CASSADTSDYGYTF
TRBJ2-3 TRBV21-1 - - TGTGCCAGCAGCTCAATACGGGAAAACTACACAGATACGCAGTATTTT CASSSIRENYTDTQYF
TRBJ2-1 TRBV28 TRBD2 - TGTGCCAGCAGTTTTACTAGCGGATCGAGCTCCTACAATGAGCAGTTCTTC CASSFTSGSSSYNEQFF
TRBJ1-2 TRBV14 - - TGTGCCAGCAGCCAAGACAGGCAATATGGCTACACCTTC CASSQDRQYGYTF
TRBJ1-1 TRBV28 - - TGTGCCAGCAGTTTCTCGGTCGGGGACACTGAAGCTTTCTTT CASSFSVGDTEAFF
TRBJ2-5 TRBV5-1 TRBD1 - TGCGCCAGCAGCTTGATGGCCAGGGGGCAAGAGACCCAGTACTTC CASSLMARGQETQYF
TRBJ2-3 TRBV7-2 TRBD1 - TGTGCCAGCAGCCATTGGACAGGGGGGCGCACAGATACGCAGTATTTT CASSHWTGGRTDTQYF